This T cell receptor beta chain was identified during a study of cytomegalovirus exposure and HLA in healthy donors. Study-level points and caveats: Many donors shared some public TCRs, even though most TCR sequences were rare. Altogether, 150 to 200 TCR beta chains were recorded as cytomegalovirus-associated. In vitro checks showed that a few CMV-associated chains really do target CMV antigens.

As regards this clone: Its antigen is as yet unknown.

V gave up 7 bases and J gave up 4 bases; unmatched junction bases: 12. The germline V gene encodes CDR1 SGHNT and CDR2 YYREEE (reference sequence). This CDR3 spans 15 amino acids. Data came from immunoSEQ multiplex PCR; TCRdb stores just in-frame clones and leaves some out. This sample yields roughly 180,000 clones, of which about four fifths are seen a single time; roughly 7.5% belongs to the top ten. Among the approximately 110 subjects of the validation cohort, separate from the approximately 660-subject first cohort, were the donors. The sequencing input was PBMCs. V is TRBV5-4 and J is TRBJ1-2, with 8 bases fitting TRBD1. This clonotype was obtained from a man aged 18 to 35 in good health and CMV-seropositive. The chain's CDR3 is CASGYETGAVYGYTF. The CDR3 bases are TGTGCCAGCGGATACGAGACAGGGGCTGTCTATGGCTACACCTTC.